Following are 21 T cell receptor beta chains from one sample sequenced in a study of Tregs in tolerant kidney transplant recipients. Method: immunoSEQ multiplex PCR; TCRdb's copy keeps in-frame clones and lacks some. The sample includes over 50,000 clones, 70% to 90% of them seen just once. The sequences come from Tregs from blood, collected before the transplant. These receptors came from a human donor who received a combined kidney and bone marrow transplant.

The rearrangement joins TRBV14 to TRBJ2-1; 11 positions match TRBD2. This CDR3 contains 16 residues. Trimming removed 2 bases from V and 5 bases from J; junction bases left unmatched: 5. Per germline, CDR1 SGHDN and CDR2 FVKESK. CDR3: CASSQTGTSGNNEQFF. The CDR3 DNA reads TGTGCCAGCAGCCAAACTGGGACTAGCGGAAACAATGAGCAGTTCTTC.

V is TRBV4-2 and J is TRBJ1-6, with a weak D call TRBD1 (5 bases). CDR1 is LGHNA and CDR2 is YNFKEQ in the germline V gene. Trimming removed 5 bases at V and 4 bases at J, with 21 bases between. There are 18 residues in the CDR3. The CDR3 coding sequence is TGTGCCAGCAGCTCCCCTAAGGGGACCAGCTCTTATAATTCACCCCTCCACTTT. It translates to CASSSPKGTSSYNSPLHF.

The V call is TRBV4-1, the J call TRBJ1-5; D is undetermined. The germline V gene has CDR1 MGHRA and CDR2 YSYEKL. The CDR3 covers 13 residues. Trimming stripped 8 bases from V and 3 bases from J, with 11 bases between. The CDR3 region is CASARDLNQPQHF. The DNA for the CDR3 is TGCGCCAGCGCGAGGGATCTCAATCAGCCCCAGCATTTT.

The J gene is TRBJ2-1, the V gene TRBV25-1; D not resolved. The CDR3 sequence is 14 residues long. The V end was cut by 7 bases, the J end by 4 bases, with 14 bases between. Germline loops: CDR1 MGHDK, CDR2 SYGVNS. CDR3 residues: CASTDRWAYNEQFF. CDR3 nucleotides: TGTGCCAGCACCGATCGGTGGGCTTACAATGAGCAGTTCTTC.

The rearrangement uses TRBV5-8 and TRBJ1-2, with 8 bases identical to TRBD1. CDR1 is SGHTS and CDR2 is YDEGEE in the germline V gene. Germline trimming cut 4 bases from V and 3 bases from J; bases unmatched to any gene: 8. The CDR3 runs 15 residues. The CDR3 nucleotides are TGTGCCAGCAGCCTTCACAGGGGGGCGGACTATGGCTACACCTTC. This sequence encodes CASSLHRGADYGYTF.

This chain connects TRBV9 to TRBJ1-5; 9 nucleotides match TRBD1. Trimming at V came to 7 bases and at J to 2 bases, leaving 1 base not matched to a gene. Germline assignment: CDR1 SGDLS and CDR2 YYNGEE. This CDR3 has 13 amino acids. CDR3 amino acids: CASGDRGNQPQHF. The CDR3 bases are TGTGCCAGCGGGGACAGGGGCAATCAGCCCCAGCATTTT.

CDR3 protein: CASSYSLRTAQETQYF. The CDR3, as DNA: TGTGCCAGCAGTTACTCCCTACGGACAGCTCAAGAGACCCAGTACTTC. J is TRBJ2-5 and V is TRBV6-5; tentatively, D is TRBD1 (6 bases). The CDR3 totals 16 residues. Trimming cost V 0 bases and J 2 bases, with 13 bases left between them. CDR1 is MNHEY, CDR2 SVGAGI, per germline.

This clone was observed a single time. The CDR3 here is CASSQVVFGAADPNQPQHF. CDR3 coding DNA: TGCGCCAGCAGCCAAGTGGTTTTTGGCGCGGCCGACCCCAATCAGCCCCAGCATTTT. The chain employs TRBV4-1 and TRBJ1-5; D is unclear. V lost 1 base, J lost 3 bases, and 22 bases lay in between. This CDR3 region has 19 residues. Germline CDR1 is MGHRA and CDR2 is YSYEKL.

The CDR3 DNA follows: TGTGCTAGTGGTTTGTTGGCAGATACGCAGTATTTT. It codes for CASGLLADTQYF. The chain has TRBV12-5 and TRBJ2-3, with D unresolved. CDR1 is LGHNT and CDR2 is FRNRAP in the germline V gene. This CDR3 has 12 residues. V lost 2 bases, J lost 4 bases, and 4 bases lay in between.

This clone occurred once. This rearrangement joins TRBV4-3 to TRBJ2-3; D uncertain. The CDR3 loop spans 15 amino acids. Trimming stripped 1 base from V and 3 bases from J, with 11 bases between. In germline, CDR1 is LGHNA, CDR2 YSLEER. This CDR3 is CASSQAPAATDTQYF. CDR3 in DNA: TGCGCCAGCAGCCAAGCTCCGGCGGCGACAGATACGCAGTATTTT.

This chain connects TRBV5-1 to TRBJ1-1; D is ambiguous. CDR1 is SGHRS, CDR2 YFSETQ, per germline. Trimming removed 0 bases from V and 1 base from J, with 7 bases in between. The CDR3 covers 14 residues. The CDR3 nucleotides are TGCGCCAGCAGCTTGGGACAAACGAACACTGAAGCTTTCTTT. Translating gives CASSLGQTNTEAFF. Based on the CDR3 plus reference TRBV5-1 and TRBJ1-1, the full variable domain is KAGVTQTPRYLIKTRGQQVTLSCSPISGHRSVSWYQQTPGQGLQFLFEYFSETQRNKGNFPGRFSGRQFSNSRSEMNVSTLELGDSALYLCASSLGQTNTEAFFGQGTRLTVV.

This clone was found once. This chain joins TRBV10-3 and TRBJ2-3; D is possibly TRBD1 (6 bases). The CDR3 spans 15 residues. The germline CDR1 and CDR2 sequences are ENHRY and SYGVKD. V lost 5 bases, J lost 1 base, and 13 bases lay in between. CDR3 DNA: TGTGCCATCAGTACAGGGTCGAGGGGCACAGATACGCAGTATTTT. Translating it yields CAISTGSRGTDTQYF.

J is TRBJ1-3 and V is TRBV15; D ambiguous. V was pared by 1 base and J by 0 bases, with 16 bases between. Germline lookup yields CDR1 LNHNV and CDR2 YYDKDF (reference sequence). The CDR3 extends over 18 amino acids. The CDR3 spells CATSRAGWGSLSGNTIYF. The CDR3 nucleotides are TGTGCCACCAGCAGAGCCGGTTGGGGTTCGCTCTCTGGAAACACCATATATTTT.

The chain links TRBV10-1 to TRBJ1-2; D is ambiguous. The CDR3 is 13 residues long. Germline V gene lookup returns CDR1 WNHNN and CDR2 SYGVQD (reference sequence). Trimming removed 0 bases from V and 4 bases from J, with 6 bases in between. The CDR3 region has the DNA TGCGCCAGCAGTGAGTCGGGCCTCTATGGCTACACCTTC. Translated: CASSESGLYGYTF.

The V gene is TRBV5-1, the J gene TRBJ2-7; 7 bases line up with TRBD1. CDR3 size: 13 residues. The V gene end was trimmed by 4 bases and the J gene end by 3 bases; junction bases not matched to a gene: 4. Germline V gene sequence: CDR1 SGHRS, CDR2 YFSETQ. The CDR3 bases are TGCGCCAGCAGCCCGGCAGGGGGCTACGAGCAGTACTTC. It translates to CASSPAGGYEQYF.

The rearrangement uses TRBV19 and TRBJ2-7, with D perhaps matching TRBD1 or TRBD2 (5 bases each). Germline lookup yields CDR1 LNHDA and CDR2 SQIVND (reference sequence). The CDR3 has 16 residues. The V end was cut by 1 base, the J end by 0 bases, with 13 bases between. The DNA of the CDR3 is TGTGCCAGTAGTATAGGGGGGACGGGCTACTCCTACGAGCAGTACTTC. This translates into CASSIGGTGYSYEQYF. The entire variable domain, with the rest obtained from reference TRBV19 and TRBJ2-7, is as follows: DGGITQSPKYLFRKEGQNVTLSCEQNLNHDAMYWYRQDPGQGLRLIYYSQIVNDFQKGDIAEGYSVSREKKESFPLTVTSAQKNPTAFYLCASSIGGTGYSYEQYFGPGTRLTVT.

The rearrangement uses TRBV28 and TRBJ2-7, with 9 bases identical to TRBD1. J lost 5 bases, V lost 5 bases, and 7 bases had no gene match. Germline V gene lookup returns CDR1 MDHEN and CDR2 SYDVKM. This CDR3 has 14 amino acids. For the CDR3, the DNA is TGTGCCAGCAGTCCTACAGGGGGCGGGAACGAGCAGTACTTC. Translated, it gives CASSPTGGGNEQYF.

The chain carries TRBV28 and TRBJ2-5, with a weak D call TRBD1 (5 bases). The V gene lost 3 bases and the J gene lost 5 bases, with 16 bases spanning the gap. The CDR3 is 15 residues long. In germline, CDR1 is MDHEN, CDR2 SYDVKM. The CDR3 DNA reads TGTGCCAGCAGTTTGGCGTCAGGGATTAGGGAGACCCAGTACTTC. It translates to CASSLASGIRETQYF. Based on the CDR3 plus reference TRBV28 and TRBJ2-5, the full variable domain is DVKVTQSSRYLVKRTGEKVFLECVQDMDHENMFWYRQDPGLGLRLIYFSYDVKMKEKGDIPEGYSVSREKKERFSLILESASTNQTSMYLCASSLASGIRETQYFGPGTRLLVL.

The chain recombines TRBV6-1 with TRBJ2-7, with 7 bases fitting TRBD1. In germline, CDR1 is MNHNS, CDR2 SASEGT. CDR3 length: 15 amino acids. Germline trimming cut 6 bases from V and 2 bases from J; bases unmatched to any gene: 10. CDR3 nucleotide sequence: TGTGCCAGCAGGGACGAGAGGACAGGAGCCTACGAGCAGTACTTC. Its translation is CASRDERTGAYEQYF.

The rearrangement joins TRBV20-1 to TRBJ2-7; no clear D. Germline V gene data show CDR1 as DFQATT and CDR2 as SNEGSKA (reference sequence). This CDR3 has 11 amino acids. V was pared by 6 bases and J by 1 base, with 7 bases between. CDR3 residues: CSALRSYEQYF. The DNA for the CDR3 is TGCAGTGCCCTCCGGTCCTACGAGCAGTACTTC.

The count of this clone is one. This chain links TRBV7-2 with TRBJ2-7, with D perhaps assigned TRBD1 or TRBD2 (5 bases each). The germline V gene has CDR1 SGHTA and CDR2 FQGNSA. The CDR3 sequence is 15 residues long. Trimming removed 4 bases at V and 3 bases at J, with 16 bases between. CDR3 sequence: CASSSSGTGNYEQYF. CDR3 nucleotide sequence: TGTGCCAGCAGCTCCTCCGGGACGGGTAACTACGAGCAGTACTTC.